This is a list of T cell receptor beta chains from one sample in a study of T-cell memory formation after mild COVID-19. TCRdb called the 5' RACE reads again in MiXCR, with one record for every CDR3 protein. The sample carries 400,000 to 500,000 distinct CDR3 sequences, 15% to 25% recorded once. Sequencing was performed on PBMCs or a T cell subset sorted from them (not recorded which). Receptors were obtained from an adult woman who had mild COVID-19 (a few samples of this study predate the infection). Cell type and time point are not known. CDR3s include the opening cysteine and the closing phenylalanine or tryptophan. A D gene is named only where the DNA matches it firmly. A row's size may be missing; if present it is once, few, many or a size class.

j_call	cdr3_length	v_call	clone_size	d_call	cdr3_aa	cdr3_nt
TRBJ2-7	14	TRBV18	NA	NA	CASSQRATGYEQYF	TGTGCCAGCTCACAGCGGGCAACGGGATACGAGCAGTACTTC
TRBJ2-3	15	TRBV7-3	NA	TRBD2	CASSTWTSAPDTQYF	TGTGCCAGCAGCACCTGGACTAGTGCCCCAGATACGCAGTATTTT
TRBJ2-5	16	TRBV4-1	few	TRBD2	CASSQGGLAGVETQYF	TGCGCCAGCAGCCAAGGGGGACTAGCGGGGGTAGAGACCCAGTACTTC
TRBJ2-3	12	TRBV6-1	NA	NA	CASSVRWDTQYF	TGTGCCAGCAGTGTACGGTGGGATACGCAGTATTTT
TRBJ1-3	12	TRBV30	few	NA	CAWTLGGNTIYF	TGTGCCTGGACTTTGGGCGGAAACACCATATATTTT
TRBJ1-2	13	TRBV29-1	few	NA	CSVDMDSDYGYTF	TGCAGCGTTGATATGGACAGTGACTATGGCTACACCTTC
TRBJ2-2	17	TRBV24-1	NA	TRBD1	CATSDLGQGSNTGELFF	TGTGCCACCAGTGACCTTGGACAGGGTTCGAACACCGGGGAGCTGTTTTTT
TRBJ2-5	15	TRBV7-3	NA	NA	CASSLTPGLKETQYF	TGTGCCAGCAGCTTAACCCCCGGACTAAAAGAGACCCAGTACTTC
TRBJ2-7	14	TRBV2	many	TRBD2	CASRGLAGRYEQYF	TGTGCCAGCAGGGGACTAGCGGGACGCTACGAGCAGTACTTC
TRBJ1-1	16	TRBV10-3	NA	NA	CAISESDPRADTEAFF	TGTGCCATCAGTGAGTCGGACCCCCGGGCGGACACTGAAGCTTTCTTT
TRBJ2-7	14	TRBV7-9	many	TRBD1	CASGETGPAYEQYF	TGTGCCAGCGGGGAGACAGGGCCAGCCTACGAGCAGTACTTC
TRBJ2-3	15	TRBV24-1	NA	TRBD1	CATSDQGTGTDTQYF	TGTGCCACCAGTGACCAGGGGACAGGGACAGATACGCAGTATTTT
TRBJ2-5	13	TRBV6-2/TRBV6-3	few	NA	CASSWAEQETQYF	TGTGCCAGCAGTTGGGCGGAACAAGAGACCCAGTACTTC
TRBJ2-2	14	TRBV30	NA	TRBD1	CAQNPTGTTGELFF	TGTGCCCAGAACCCGACAGGGACCACCGGGGAGCTGTTTTTT
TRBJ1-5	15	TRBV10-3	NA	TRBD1	CAISEGTVFNQPQHF	TGTGCCATCAGTGAGGGGACAGTGTTTAATCAGCCCCAGCATTTT
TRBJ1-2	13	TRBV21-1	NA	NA	CASSKGTGNGYTF	TGTGCCAGCAGCAAGGGCACAGGTAATGGCTACACCTTC